This entry describes one T cell receptor beta chain. The antigen remains unidentified. The germline CDR1 and CDR2 sequences are LNHNV and YYDKDF (reference sequence). This CDR3 contains 15 residues. Trimming cost V 0 bases and J 4 bases, with 12 bases left between them. This sample is drawn from a study of shared clonotypes between healthy human individuals. Background on the study: Every donor yielded three CD4 naive, three CD4 memory, two CD8 naive and one CD8 memory plate. Findings of the study overall: Rarefaction exposed incomplete sorted-subset sequencing despite large depth.

For sorted subsets, approximately 0.2 ug DNA per replicate equaled roughly 30,000 T cell genomes. The table came from immunoSEQ multiplex PCR; TCRdb's copy has only in-frame clones and leaves some out. The table lists 2 million or so clones, about 95% of them singletons. Cells designated naive CD8 were CD45RO-negative and were positively selected for CCR7, with terminally differentiated effector memory CD45RA+ cells excluded. Recent acute infections and vaccinations were absent in the healthy HIV-negative adult donors. The chain couples TRBV15 to TRBJ1-1; D may be TRBD1 (6 bases). Sequenced: naive CD8+ T cells sorted from blood. The receptor was isolated from a man aged 18 to 30 in good health. The CDR3 DNA follows: TGTGCCACCAGCAGAGATGCAGGGGTAAGCACTGAAGCTTTCTTT. Amino acids: CATSRDAGVSTEAFF.